This entry lists 2 T cell receptor beta chains sequenced from one sample in a study of cytomegalovirus exposure and HLA in healthy donors. The PCR ran on 60 Vbeta and 13 Jbeta primers. The protocol was immunoSEQ multiplex PCR, while the TCRdb copy is restricted to in-frame clones and leaves out a portion. The repertoire has 190,000 or so clones, roughly 87% of them found once; the top ten carry around 1.5%. The sample was PBMCs. The receptors were sampled from a man in his forties or fifties in good health and CMV-seronegative.

J is TRBJ1-1 and V is TRBV12-5; possible D gene TRBD1, 5 bases. This CDR3 has 13 amino acids. Trimming removed 5 bases at V and 4 bases at J, with 11 bases between. CDR1 is LGHNT, CDR2 FRNRAP, per germline. The DNA of the CDR3 is TGTGCTAGTGGTCCCAGGGAGGGCACTGAAGCTTTCTTT. It is translated as CASGPREGTEAFF.

The CDR3 DNA reads TGTGCCAGCAATCCGAACTTGCGAGAGACCCAGTACTTC. It specifies CASNPNLRETQYF. The gene calls are TRBV6-6 and TRBJ2-5, with D uncertain. The CDR3 is 13 residues long. Germline-derived CDR1 and CDR2 are MNHNY and SVGAGI (reference sequence). With 7 bases removed from V and 4 bases from J, the gap between germline ends came to 13 bases.